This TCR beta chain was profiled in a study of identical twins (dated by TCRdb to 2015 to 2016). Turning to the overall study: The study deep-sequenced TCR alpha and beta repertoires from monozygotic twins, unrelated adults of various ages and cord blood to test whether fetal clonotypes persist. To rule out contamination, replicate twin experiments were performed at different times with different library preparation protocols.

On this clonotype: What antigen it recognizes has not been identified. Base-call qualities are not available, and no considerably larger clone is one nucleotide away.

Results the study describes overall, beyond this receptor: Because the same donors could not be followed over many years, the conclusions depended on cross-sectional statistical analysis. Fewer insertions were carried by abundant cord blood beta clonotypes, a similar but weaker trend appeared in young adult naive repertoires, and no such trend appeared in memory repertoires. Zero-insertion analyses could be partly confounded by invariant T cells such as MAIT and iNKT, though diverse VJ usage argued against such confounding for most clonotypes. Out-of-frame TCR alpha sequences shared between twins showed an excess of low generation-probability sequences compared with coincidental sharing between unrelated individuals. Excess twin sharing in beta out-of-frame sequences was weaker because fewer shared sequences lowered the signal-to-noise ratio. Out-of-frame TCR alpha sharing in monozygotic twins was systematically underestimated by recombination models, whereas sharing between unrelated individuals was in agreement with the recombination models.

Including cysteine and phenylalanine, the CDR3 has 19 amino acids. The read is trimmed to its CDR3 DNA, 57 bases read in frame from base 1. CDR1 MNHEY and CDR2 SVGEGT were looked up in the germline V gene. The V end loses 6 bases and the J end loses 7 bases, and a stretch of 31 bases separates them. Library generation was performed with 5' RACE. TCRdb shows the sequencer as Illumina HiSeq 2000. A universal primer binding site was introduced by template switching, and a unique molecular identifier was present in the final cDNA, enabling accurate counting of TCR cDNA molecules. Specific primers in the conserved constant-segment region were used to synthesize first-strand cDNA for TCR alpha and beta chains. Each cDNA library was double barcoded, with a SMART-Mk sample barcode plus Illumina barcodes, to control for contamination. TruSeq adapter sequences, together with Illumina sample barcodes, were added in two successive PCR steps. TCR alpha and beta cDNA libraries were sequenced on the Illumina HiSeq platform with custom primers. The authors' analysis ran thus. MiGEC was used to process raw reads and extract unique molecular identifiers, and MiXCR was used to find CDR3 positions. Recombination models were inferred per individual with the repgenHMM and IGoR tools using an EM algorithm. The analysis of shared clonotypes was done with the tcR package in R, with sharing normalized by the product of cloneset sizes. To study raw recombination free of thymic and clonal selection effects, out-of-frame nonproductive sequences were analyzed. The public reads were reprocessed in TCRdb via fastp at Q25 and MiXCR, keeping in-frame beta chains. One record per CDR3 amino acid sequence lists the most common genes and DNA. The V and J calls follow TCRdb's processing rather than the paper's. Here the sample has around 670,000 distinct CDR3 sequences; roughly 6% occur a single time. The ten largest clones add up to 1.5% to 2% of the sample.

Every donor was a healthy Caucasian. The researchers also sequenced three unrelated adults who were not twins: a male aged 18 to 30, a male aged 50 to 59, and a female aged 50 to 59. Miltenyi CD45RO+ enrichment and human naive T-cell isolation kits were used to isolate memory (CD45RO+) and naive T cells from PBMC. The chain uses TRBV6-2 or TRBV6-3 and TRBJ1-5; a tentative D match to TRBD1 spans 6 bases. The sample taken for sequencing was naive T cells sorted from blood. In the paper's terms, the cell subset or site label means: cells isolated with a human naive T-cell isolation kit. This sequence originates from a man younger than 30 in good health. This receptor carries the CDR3 CASSKRGQAIGTNGQPQHF. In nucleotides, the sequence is TGTGCCAGCAGCAAACGGGGGCAGGCCATCGGCACTAATGGGCAGCCCCAGCATTTT.